This T cell receptor (beta chain) is drawn from a study of cytomegalovirus exposure and HLA in healthy donors. Concerning this clone itself: Its antigen is unidentified.

The PCR was carried out with 60 Vbeta primers and 13 Jbeta primers. TCRdb's table, derived via immunoSEQ multiplex PCR, lists solely in-frame clones and lacks some. The sample includes 150,000 to 200,000 clones, 80% to 90% seen only once; the top ten take 4% to 6%. Study-wide results and limits: Sequencing probably produced one cluster of sequence variants that were highly shared.

Input material: PBMCs. The TCR was taken from a girl aged 5-17 years in good health and CMV-seropositive.

The CDR3 is CASSYGEGAYGYTF. Written as DNA, the CDR3 is TGTGCCAGCAGTTACGGGGAGGGAGCCTATGGCTACACCTTC. V is TRBV6-5 and J is TRBJ1-2; D ambiguous. The germline V gene encodes CDR1 MNHEY and CDR2 SVGAGI. This CDR3 spans 14 amino acids. Trimming took off 2 bases at V and 4 bases at J, with 11 bases between the two ends.